These 25 T cell receptor beta chains were sequenced from one sample in a study of blood T cell repertoires in COVID-19. Assay: immunoSEQ multiplex PCR; the TCRdb copy retains only in-frame clones and omits some. The sample lists 35,000 to 50,000 clones; more than 75% were seen once. Sample: peripheral blood. All receptors come from a woman aged 65 to 85 in a cohort sampled during active COVID-19.

V and J are TRBV11-2 and TRBJ2-1, with 8 bases aligning to TRBD1. The CDR3 covers 14 residues. Germline V gene data show CDR1 as SGHAT and CDR2 as FQNNGV. V gave up 5 bases and J gave up 10 bases; unmatched junction bases: 10. The CDR3 DNA reads TGTGCCAGCAGCAGAGAGGGGACAGGACGGGAGCAGTTCTTC. Its protein product is CASSREGTGREQFF. The whole variable domain, remainder taken from reference TRBV11-2 and TRBJ2-1, is EAGVAQSPRYKIIEKRQSVAFWCNPISGHATLYWYQQILGQGPKLLIQFQNNGVVDDSQLPKDRFSAERLKGVDSTLKIQPAKLEDSAVYLCASSREGTGREQFFGPGTRLTVL.

The V call is TRBV7-2, the J call TRBJ1-1; TRBD1 aligns across 7 bases. From germline, CDR1 is SGHTA and CDR2 FQGNSA. V shed 6 bases, J shed 4 bases, and the junction held 5 bases outside the gene matches. The CDR3 covers 13 residues. The CDR3 is CASRRAGGTEAFF. The DNA for the CDR3 is TGTGCCAGCAGACGCGCAGGGGGCACTGAAGCTTTCTTT.

J is TRBJ1-4 and V is TRBV7-2, with D perhaps TRBD1 (6 bases). Germline values: CDR1 SGHTA, CDR2 FQGNSA. This CDR3 comprises 15 residues. Trimming took 5 bases from V and 10 from J, leaving 20 bases between them. This CDR3 reads CASSLRTAQPGKLFF. CDR3 in DNA: TGTGCCAGCAGCCTACGGACAGCCCAACCAGGAAAACTGTTTTTT.

The chain has TRBV10-3 and TRBJ2-3, with D possibly TRBD2 on 5 matching bases. This CDR3 region has 13 residues. Germline CDR1 ENHRY, CDR2 SYGVKD. Trimming left V 0 bases short and J 9 bases short, with 10 bases between. The DNA for the CDR3 is TGTGCCATCAGTGAGTCGAATCCGGGGACGCAGTATTTT. Translated: CAISESNPGTQYF.

V is TRBV5-5 and J is TRBJ2-3, with 12 bases aligning to TRBD2. The germline CDR1 and CDR2 sequences are SGHKS and YYEKEE (reference sequence). The CDR3 consists of 14 residues. The J segment lost 1 base and the V segment lost 7 bases, leaving 1 base of the junction unmatched. CDR3 amino acids: CASRTSGGTDTQYF. CDR3 sequence (DNA): TGTGCCAGCCGGACTAGCGGGGGCACAGATACGCAGTATTTT.

V is TRBV2 and J is TRBJ1-5; possibly TRBD1 for D (5 bases). V was shortened by 4 bases and J by 4 bases, with 5 bases between the two germline ends. CDR1 and CDR2 (germline): SNHLY, FYNNEI. This CDR3 is 12 amino acids long. In DNA, the CDR3 is TGTGCCAGCAGTGGACAGAATCAGCCCCAGCATTTT. This sequence encodes CASSGQNQPQHF.

The genes are TRBV12-3 or TRBV12-4 and TRBJ2-1, with D possibly matching TRBD1 (5 bases). The CDR3 spans 13 residues. The ends were cut back, 6 bases at V and 5 bases at J, with 11 bases in the middle. CDR3 protein: CASSPGYHNEQFF. The CDR3 nucleotides are TGTGCCAGCAGCCCAGGGTACCACAATGAGCAGTTCTTC.

The CDR3 spells CASSAANPSGSTKNIQYF. CDR3 bases: TGTGCCAGCAGTGCGGCCAACCCTAGCGGGAGTACCAAAAACATTCAGTACTTC. The gene calls are TRBV6-1 and TRBJ2-4; 10 nucleotides match TRBD2. Germline CDR1 MNHNS, CDR2 SASEGT. The CDR3 is 18 residues long. J gave up 2 bases and V 4 bases, and 11 bases lay outside the gene matches.

This rearrangement joins TRBV19 to TRBJ2-1; weak D call: TRBD2 (6 bases). This CDR3 has 14 amino acids. V lost 5 bases to trimming and J lost 15 bases, with 23 bases between them. CDR1 is LNHDA and CDR2 is SQIVND in the germline V gene (reference sequence). The CDR3 coding sequence is TGTGCCAGTAGTGCGAATGCTGGGACTTTTTCTCCGTTCTTC. Protein sequence: CASSANAGTFSPFF.

The rearrangement joins TRBV7-5 to TRBJ1-1. TRBV7-5 is classified as a pseudogene. The CDR3 loop spans 12 amino acids. The CDR3 protein is CARSRRRRKAFF. The CDR3, as DNA: TGTGCCAGAAGCCGTCGGCGGCGGAAGGCTTTCTTT.

V gene TRBV23-1 combines with J gene TRBJ2-6; 12 nucleotides agree with TRBD1. TRBV23-1 is assigned to the ORF class and has an uncertain function. V lost 8 bases to trimming and J lost 3 bases; unmatched junction nucleotides: 20. The CDR3 is 21 residues long. This chain's CDR3 is CASAKSGTGGGPPFGANVLTF. The CDR3, as DNA: TGCGCCAGCGCCAAATCCGGGACAGGGGGCGGCCCCCCTTTTGGGGCCAACGTCCTGACTTTC.

V gene TRBV7-2 combines with J gene TRBJ2-5; 8 bases line up with TRBD2. The ends lost 6 bases at V and 4 bases at J; junction bases unmatched: 4. CDR1 SGHTA and CDR2 FQGNSA come from the germline V gene. The CDR3 is 13 residues long. CDR3 nucleotide sequence: TGTGCCAGCAGGCCCGGGGGGGGAGAGACCCAGTACTTC. It yields the protein CASRPGGGETQYF.

The gene calls are TRBV18 and TRBJ2-6; the D gene is possibly TRBD1 (5 bases). This CDR3 spans 16 amino acids. The V end was cut by 3 bases, the J end by 2 bases, with 11 bases between. Germline CDR1 and CDR2: KGHSH and LQKENI. CDR3: CASSPGRPTGANVLTF. CDR3 nucleotides: TGTGCCAGCTCACCGGGGCGCCCGACTGGGGCCAACGTCCTGACTTTC.

This chain joins TRBV5-4 and TRBJ2-1, with TRBD2 matching 12 bases. CDR1 and CDR2 (germline): SGHNT, YYREEE (reference sequence). V gave up 5 bases and J gave up 10 bases; unmatched junction bases: 10. The CDR3 runs to 15 residues. The chain's CDR3 is CASRETSGGSGEQFF. The CDR3 nucleotides are TGTGCCAGCAGGGAAACTAGCGGGGGGTCCGGGGAGCAGTTCTTC. The variable domain in full, with the rest retrieved from reference TRBV5-4 and TRBJ2-1, is ETGVTQSPTHLIKTRGQQVTLRCSSQSGHNTVSWYQQALGQGPQFIFQYYREEENGRGNFPPRFSGLQFPNYSSELNVNALELDDSALYLCASRETSGGSGEQFFGPGTRLTVL.

V and J are TRBV19 and TRBJ2-7, with 8 bases matching TRBD1. The CDR3 spans 15 residues. The germline V gene encodes CDR1 LNHDA and CDR2 SQIVND (reference sequence). After removal of 5 bases from V and 6 bases from J, the junction contained 12 bases not matched to a gene. The CDR3 region has the DNA TGTGCCAGTAGTCCAAGGACAGGGATGTTGACCGAGCAGTACTTC. Residues: CASSPRTGMLTEQYF.

The genes are TRBV19 and TRBJ2-2, with 8 bases matching TRBD1. The CDR3 has 16 amino acids. CDR1 is LNHDA, CDR2 SQIVND, per germline (reference sequence). The junction had 14 bases not matched to a gene; V was cut back by 7 bases and J by 7 bases. The CDR3: CASTESGRGQVGELFF. The DNA for the CDR3 is TGTGCCAGTACCGAATCGGGCAGGGGGCAGGTCGGGGAGCTGTTTTTT.

The rearrangement joins TRBV6-1 to TRBJ2-2; maybe TRBD1 (5 bases). This CDR3 contains 15 residues. Trimming took off 1 base at V and 7 bases at J, with 13 bases between the two ends. Per germline, CDR1 MNHNS and CDR2 SASEGT. Here the CDR3 DNA reads TGTGCCAGCAGTGAAGGGATAGGGGTTGTCGGGGAGCTGTTTTTT. This encodes CASSEGIGVVGELFF.

The rearrangement uses TRBV6-5 and TRBJ2-7; tentative D call: TRBD2 (5 bases). Germline assignment: CDR1 MNHEY and CDR2 SVGAGI. CDR3 length: 11 amino acids. Trimming removed 5 bases at V and 9 bases at J, with 11 bases between. CDR3 region: CASSTGSVQYF. The CDR3 bases are TGTGCCAGCAGTACCGGTAGCGTGCAGTACTTC.

This clone occurred once. The CDR3 region is CATSRDLLDPYNEQFF. CDR3 DNA: TGTGCCACCAGCAGAGATTTACTAGACCCCTACAATGAGCAGTTCTTC. The chain uses TRBV15 and TRBJ2-1, with D possibly matching TRBD2 (5 bases). Germline assignment: CDR1 LNHNV and CDR2 YYDKDF (reference sequence). The germline V and J ends were trimmed by 0 bases and 2 bases, with 11 bases remaining between them. This CDR3 spans 16 amino acids.

The chain carries TRBV2 and TRBJ2-3; 10 bases map to TRBD2. This CDR3 spans 16 amino acids. Trimming cost V 6 bases and J 2 bases; bases outside gene matches: 8. Germline assignment: CDR1 SNHLY and CDR2 FYNNEI. CDR3 in amino acids: CASRDPLAGDTDTQYF. CDR3 DNA sequence: TGTGCCAGCAGAGACCCTCTAGCGGGAGACACAGATACGCAGTATTTT.

The chain recombines TRBV10-2 with TRBJ1-1; D call uncertain. There are 14 residues in the CDR3. Germline assignment: CDR1 WSHSY and CDR2 SAAADI. The V gene lost 3 bases and the J gene lost 3 bases, with 11 bases spanning the gap. CDR3 amino acids: CASSDRWKDTEAFF. The CDR3, as DNA: TGCGCCAGCAGTGACAGGTGGAAGGACACTGAAGCTTTCTTT.

This clone was recorded a few times. V gene TRBV13 combines with J gene TRBJ1-6; TRBD1 matches 9 bases. The J segment lost 7 bases and the V segment lost 7 bases, leaving 11 bases of the junction unmatched. This CDR3 spans 16 amino acids. The germline V gene encodes CDR1 PRHDT and CDR2 FYEKMQ (reference sequence). The CDR3 here is CASTTNSGTGNSPLHF. The CDR3 DNA follows: TGTGCCAGCACCACCAATTCCGGGACAGGGAATTCACCCCTCCACTTT.

This sequence joins TRBV11-2 and TRBJ1-4; D is undetermined. The germline V and J ends were trimmed by 5 bases and 3 bases, with 10 bases remaining between them. Germline values: CDR1 SGHAT, CDR2 FQNNGV. This CDR3 is built from 14 residues. DNA for the CDR3: TGTGCCAGCAGCCTAGGAGGTTCTAATGAAAAACTGTTTTTT. Amino acid sequence: CASSLGGSNEKLFF. The variable domain in full, with the rest retrieved from reference TRBV11-2 and TRBJ1-4, is EAGVAQSPRYKIIEKRQSVAFWCNPISGHATLYWYQQILGQGPKLLIQFQNNGVVDDSQLPKDRFSAERLKGVDSTLKIQPAKLEDSAVYLCASSLGGSNEKLFFGSGTQLSVL.

CDR3 sequence: CASSLERHSYEQYF. The CDR3 DNA is TGTGCCAGTAGTCTGGAGCGGCACTCCTACGAGCAGTACTTC. The V call is TRBV19, the J call TRBJ2-7, with D perhaps matching TRBD2 (5 bases). Trimming cost V 5 bases and J 0 bases, with 11 bases left between them. The germline V gene encodes CDR1 LNHDA and CDR2 SQIVND (reference sequence). The CDR3 extends over 14 amino acids.

V and J are TRBV7-5 and TRBJ1-2. TRBV7-5 is a recognized pseudogene. The CDR3 extends over 14 amino acids. CDR3 residues: CARSLRGLGYGYTF. For the CDR3, the DNA is TGTGCCAGAAGCTTACGGGGATTGGGCTATGGCTACACCTTC.